Listed below are T cell receptor beta chains from one sample, sequenced in a study of T-cell memory formation after mild COVID-19. TCRdb ran MiXCR on the 5' RACE reads and lists one entry per CDR3 protein. The sample consists of hundreds of thousands of distinct CDR3 sequences, 20% of them appearing once. Sequencing used PBMCs or a T cell subset sorted from them (not recorded which). The receptors originated from an adult woman who had mild COVID-19 (a few samples of this study predate the infection). Cell type and time point are not known. Both conserved end residues are part of each CDR3. D genes are given only for firm matches. Not all rows give a size; the values are once, few, many and, for expanded clones, a class.

V	D	J	size	CDR3	DNA
TRBV7-2	TRBD1	TRBJ2-3	few	CASSATGALQVTQYF	TGTGCCAGCAGCGCCACAGGGGCCCTGCAGGTTACGCAGTATTTT
TRBV6-6	-	TRBJ2-7	few	CASGTTGGQYF	TGTGCCAGCGGTACTACGGGCGGGCAGTACTTC
TRBV20-1	TRBD2	TRBJ2-2	few	CSASPGLARLGSYTGELFF	TGCAGTGCTTCTCCGGGACTAGCGCGCCTCGGAAGCTACACCGGGGAGCTGTTTTTT
TRBV4-3	-	TRBJ2-2	few	CASSQVSGRGELFF	TGCGCCAGCAGCCAAGTATCCGGGCGCGGGGAGCTGTTTTTT
TRBV29-1	-	TRBJ2-7	many	CSGGYGLLEQYF	TGCAGCGGGGGCTATGGCCTCTTGGAGCAGTACTTC
TRBV7-9	TRBD2	TRBJ2-7	-	CASSSNPPGLSFYEQYF	TGTGCCAGCAGCTCGAATCCGCCGGGACTAAGCTTCTACGAGCAGTACTTC
TRBV7-8	TRBD1	TRBJ2-5	few	CASSSRDRQETQYF	TGTGCCAGCAGCTCCCGGGACAGACAAGAGACCCAGTACTTC
TRBV9	-	TRBJ2-6	-	CASSTRGGGANVLTF	TGTGCCAGCAGCACTAGGGGCGGAGGGGCCAACGTCCTGACTTTC
TRBV7-8	TRBD2	TRBJ2-7	few	CASSFPGLAGAPEQYF	TGTGCCAGCAGCTTCCCTGGACTAGCGGGAGCCCCCGAGCAGTACTTC
TRBV20-1	TRBD2	TRBJ2-1	-	CSARGGRVDNEQFF	TGCAGTGCTAGGGGCGGGAGGGTCGACAATGAGCAGTTCTTC
TRBV12-3/TRBV12-4	TRBD1	TRBJ1-2	few	CASSMDRLNYGYTF	TGTGCCAGCAGTATGGACAGGCTCAACTATGGCTACACCTTC
TRBV15	TRBD2	TRBJ2-3	few	CATSRGTSEVTDTQYF	TGTGCCACCAGCCGTGGGACTAGCGAAGTAACAGATACGCAGTATTTT
TRBV5-1	TRBD1	TRBJ2-3	-	CASSWDRGLDTQYF	TGCGCCAGCAGCTGGGACAGGGGGCTAGATACGCAGTATTTT
TRBV30	-	TRBJ2-3	once	CAWSVTRDKQFSSTDTQYF	TGTGCCTGGAGTGTAACCCGGGACAAGCAATTTTCTAGCACAGATACGCAGTATTTT
TRBV6-5	-	TRBJ2-6	-	CASRTGRRGANVLTF	TGTGCCAGCAGAACAGGCCGCCGGGGGGCCAACGTCCTGACTTTC
TRBV24-1	-	TRBJ2-7	many	CATSDSRGSYEQYF	TGTGCCACCAGTGATTCCCGGGGCTCCTACGAGCAGTACTTC
TRBV14	TRBD1	TRBJ2-5	-	CASSHGQGKYF	TGTGCCAGCAGCCATGGACAGGGAAAGTACTTC
TRBV15	-	TRBJ2-7	-	CATSRSGPGERGEQYF	TGTGCCACCAGCAGAAGTGGACCAGGGGAGAGAGGCGAGCAGTACTTC
TRBV30	-	TRBJ2-7	-	CAWSVRWVGSGTYEQYF	TGTGCCTGGAGTGTACGGTGGGTCGGGTCGGGCACCTACGAGCAGTACTTC
TRBV11-2	-	TRBJ1-1	few	CASSLEPATNTEAFF	TGTGCCAGCAGCTTAGAACCAGCTACGAACACTGAAGCTTTCTTT
TRBV12-3/TRBV12-4	-	TRBJ2-7	-	CASSFGTLLMDEQYF	TGTGCCAGCAGTTTTGGGACACTACTTATGGACGAGCAGTACTTC
TRBV2	-	TRBJ1-2	-	CASSSDTDDGYTF	TGTGCCAGCAGTTCCGACACGGATGATGGCTACACCTTC
TRBV7-2	-	TRBJ2-3	many	CASSLSGRADTQYF	TGTGCCAGCAGCTTATCAGGGCGCGCCGATACGCAGTATTTT
TRBV7-3	TRBD2	TRBJ2-3	few	CASSLRSGFFTDTQYF	TGTGCCAGCAGCTTACGTAGCGGGTTCTTCACAGATACGCAGTATTTT
TRBV29-1	TRBD2	TRBJ2-1	-	CSVATSGRAFEQFF	TGCAGCGTTGCTACTAGCGGGAGGGCCTTCGAGCAGTTCTTC
TRBV6-6	-	TRBJ2-7	few	CASKQVNVLEQYF	TGTGCCAGCAAACAGGTTAACGTCCTCGAGCAGTACTTC
TRBV4-3	TRBD1	TRBJ1-2	once	CASSLVPLTGRVDYGYTF	TGCGCCAGCAGCCTCGTCCCCCTGACAGGGAGGGTGGACTATGGCTACACCTTC
TRBV9	-	TRBJ1-1	-	CASSVDVNTEAFF	TGTGCCAGCAGCGTCGACGTGAACACTGAAGCTTTCTTT
TRBV10-3	TRBD1	TRBJ2-7	-	CAISENVGQGAREQYF	TGTGCCATCAGTGAGAATGTAGGACAGGGGGCCCGCGAGCAGTACTTC
TRBV7-9	TRBD1	TRBJ2-7	many	CASISIGQGFYEQYF	TGTGCCAGCATTAGCATCGGACAGGGCTTCTACGAGCAGTACTTC
TRBV6-1	-	TRBJ2-3	few	CASSALWSADTQYF	TGTGCCAGCAGCGCTCTTTGGAGCGCAGATACGCAGTATTTT
TRBV5-1	TRBD1	TRBJ2-7	-	CASSLDPGQRAYEQYF	TGCGCCAGCAGCTTGGATCCGGGACAGAGAGCGTACGAGCAGTACTTC
TRBV5-1	-	TRBJ1-3	few	CASSLDLLPGNTIYF	TGCGCCAGCAGCTTGGACCTATTACCTGGAAACACCATATATTTT
TRBV9	-	TRBJ2-7	few	CASSVGASIRPAYEQYF	TGTGCCAGCAGCGTAGGAGCGTCTATACGGCCCGCCTACGAGCAGTACTTC
TRBV6-5	TRBD1	TRBJ2-6	few	CATEFRDRVYSGANVLTF	TGTGCCACCGAATTCCGGGACAGGGTGTATTCTGGGGCCAACGTCCTGACTTTC
TRBV29-1	TRBD2	TRBJ2-1	few	CSVERGSSYNEQFF	TGCAGCGTTGAGCGGGGGAGCTCCTACAATGAGCAGTTCTTC
TRBV7-9	TRBD2	TRBJ2-1	-	CASSSGTSDVREQFF	TGTGCCAGCAGCTCCGGGACTAGCGACGTTAGAGAGCAGTTCTTC
TRBV12-3/TRBV12-4	TRBD2	TRBJ2-1	many	CASAMTSGTGNEQFF	TGTGCCAGCGCCATGACTAGCGGGACAGGAAATGAGCAGTTCTTC
TRBV5-1	TRBD1	TRBJ2-5	-	CASSQGARETQYF	TGCGCCAGCAGCCAGGGGGCGCGGGAGACCCAGTACTTC
TRBV7-8	TRBD1	TRBJ1-1	-	CASSQTGAMNTEAFF	TGTGCCAGCAGCCAAACAGGGGCCATGAACACTGAAGCTTTCTTT
TRBV20-1	-	TRBJ1-2	few	CSARDRVGPNYGYTF	TGCAGTGCTAGAGATCGGGTGGGCCCTAACTATGGCTACACCTTC
TRBV7-3	-	TRBJ2-2	few	CASSLNGGNTGELFF	TGTGCCAGCAGCTTAAACGGGGGGAACACCGGGGAGCTGTTTTTT
TRBV4-3	TRBD2	TRBJ2-7	many	CASSQESSGTYEQYF	TGCGCCAGCAGCCAAGAGTCCAGCGGGACGTACGAGCAGTACTTC
TRBV5-1	-	TRBJ1-2	-	CASSLDRVLGGYTF	TGCGCCAGCAGCTTGGACAGGGTACTCGGGGGCTACACCTTC